This entry is about one T cell receptor beta chain. What it binds is unknown. Sequenced by immunoSEQ multiplex PCR; TCRdb stores in-frame clones only, minus some. The data hold some 86,000 clones, with approximately 94% observed a single time. Blood samples were obtained at baseline, cycle 4 day 1, and cycle 7 day 1. CDR3 length: 14 residues. The V gene lost 2 bases and the J gene lost 3 bases, with 8 bases spanning the gap. The germline gives CDR1 SGHVS, CDR2 FQNEAQ. The data were taken from a study of OX40 agonist ivuxolimab in advanced cancers. As for the study in general: At roughly 80% male, the cohort had a mean age of about 55 years, ranging from about 23 to 80. Partial response was recorded in three patients: one hepatocellular carcinoma and two cutaneous melanoma cases.

General study findings and limits: At 0.1 to 3.0 mg/kg and by week 6, clonal expansion occurred in CD4+ and CD8+ blood T cells.

The receptor was derived from an adult with an advanced solid tumor such as melanoma, head and neck, liver or kidney cancer. The chain uses TRBV7-8 and TRBJ2-1; unclear D gene. Source: CD4+ or CD8+ T cells sorted from blood, taken in a trial of the OX40 agonist ivuxolimab. The DNA of the CDR3 is TGTGCCAGCAGCTTAACTACCCACTACAATGAGCAGTTCTTC. This codes for CASSLTTHYNEQFF. The full variable domain, completed using reference TRBV7-8 and TRBJ2-1, is GAGVSQSPRYKVAKRGQDVALRCDPISGHVSLFWYQQALGQGPEFLTYFQNEAQLDKSGLPSDRFFAERPEGSVSTLKIQRTQQEDSAVYLCASSLTTHYNEQFFGPGTRLTVL.